These 16 T cell receptor beta chains were sequenced from one sample in a study of T-cell memory formation after mild COVID-19. TCRdb reanalysed the 5' RACE reads using MiXCR and keeps one entry per CDR3 protein. The sample shows 400,000 to 500,000 distinct CDR3 sequences, 20% to 25% of them seen only once. Sequencing used PBMCs or a T cell subset sorted from them (not recorded which). Receptors were obtained from an adult woman who had mild COVID-19 (a few samples of this study predate the infection). Cell type and time point are not known.

A few counts support this clonotype. The CDR3 DNA is TGTGCCACCAGCAGAGCAGCGGGGCAAGAGACCCAGTACTTC. It encodes CATSRAAGQETQYF. This chain joins TRBV15 and TRBJ2-5; 7 bases match TRBD2. CDR1 LNHNV and CDR2 YYDKDF come from the germline V gene (reference sequence). V trimming: 1 base; J trimming: 2 bases; junction bases outside the gene matches: 1. CDR3 size: 14 residues.

This clonotype turned up a few times. CDR3 loop: CASSTRTPQTQYF. Here the CDR3 DNA reads TGTGCCAGCAGTACCAGGACACCCCAGACCCAGTACTTC. V and J are TRBV12-3 or TRBV12-4 and TRBJ2-5, with D possibly TRBD1 on 5 matching bases. This CDR3 spans 13 amino acids. Between the trimmed V and J ends, which lost 5 bases and 6 bases, there was a span of 13 bases.

The gene calls are TRBV29-1 and TRBJ2-7; D gene uncertain. Trimming removed 4 bases from V and 0 bases from J, with 10 bases in between. Germline CDR1 is SQVTM and CDR2 is ANQGSEA. The CDR3 is 13 amino acids. The CDR3 coding sequence is TGCAGCGTTGGGGCGGAGAACTCCTACGAGCAGTACTTC. Translating gives CSVGAENSYEQYF.

This clonotype was seen ten or more times. The chain carries TRBV24-1 and TRBJ2-2; TRBD1 aligns across 7 bases. Trimming cost V 0 bases and J 3 bases; bases outside gene matches: 0. CDR1 and CDR2 from the germline V gene are KGHDR and SFDVKD. The CDR3 length is 15 residues. The CDR3 loop is CATSDLDRDTGELFF. The CDR3 region has the DNA TGTGCCACCAGTGATTTGGACAGGGACACCGGGGAGCTGTTTTTT.

The chain recombines TRBV6-6 with TRBJ1-1; D unresolved. CDR3 size: 16 residues. Germline V gene data show CDR1 as MNHNY and CDR2 as SVGAGI (reference sequence). With 0 bases removed from V and 0 bases from J, the gap between germline ends came to 11 bases. The CDR3 loop is CASSYSLTGMNTEAFF. CDR3 coding DNA: TGTGCCAGCAGTTACTCGTTAACCGGCATGAACACTGAAGCTTTCTTT.

The sample holds a few counts of this clonotype. The rearrangement links TRBV6-2 or TRBV6-3 to TRBJ2-3, with TRBD1 identical over 8 bases. V lost 3 bases to trimming and J lost 2 bases; unmatched junction nucleotides: 4. CDR1 MNHEY and CDR2 SVGEGT come from the germline V gene. This CDR3 is 15 amino acids long. The CDR3 nucleotides are TGTGCCAGCAGTTATGGGGACAGGACCACAGATACGCAGTATTTT. It codes for CASSYGDRTTDTQYF.

The rearrangement links TRBV7-2 to TRBJ2-7, with 9 bases that match TRBD2. CDR1 is SGHTA and CDR2 is FQGNSA in the germline V gene. The V gene end was trimmed by 5 bases and the J gene end by 4 bases; junction bases not matched to a gene: 12. CDR3 length: 16 residues. CDR3 DNA sequence: TGTGCCAGCAGCCAACCGGGACTAGCAGCCGATTACGAGCAGTACTTC. It encodes CASSQPGLAADYEQYF.

The rearrangement links TRBV6-5 to TRBJ1-1, with D possibly being TRBD1 (6 bases). This CDR3 has 13 amino acids. Trimming took off 5 bases at V and 2 bases at J, with 9 bases between the two ends. Germline V lookup: CDR1 MNHEY, CDR2 SVGAGI. The chain's CDR3 is CASSRTDNTEAFF. The DNA for the CDR3 is TGTGCCAGCAGTCGGACAGATAACACTGAAGCTTTCTTT.

The CDR3 loop reads CATSLPGSTDTQYF. The CDR3 DNA reads TGTGCCACCTCTTTACCAGGGTCGACAGATACGCAGTATTTT. The chain is built from TRBV7-2 and TRBJ2-3, with TRBD1 as a possible D gene (5 bases). With 10 bases removed from V and 3 bases from J, the gap between germline ends came to 17 bases. The CDR3 consists of 14 residues. The germline V gene encodes CDR1 SGHTA and CDR2 FQGNSA.

This clonotype showed up many times. This chain links TRBV12-3 or TRBV12-4 with TRBJ2-5, with unresolved D. V was shortened by 3 bases and J by 5 bases, with 10 bases between the two germline ends. The CDR3 totals 13 residues. This CDR3 reads CASSFSGRETQYF. CDR3 bases: TGTGCCAGCAGTTTTTCAGGACGGGAGACCCAGTACTTC.

In its sample, this clonotype was seen a few times. The chain uses TRBV6-5 and TRBJ1-1; TRBD1 might be the D (6 bases). This CDR3 contains 14 residues. Deletions cut 7 bases from V and 1 base from J, with 13 bases between. The V gene's germline CDR1 is MNHEY and CDR2 SVGAGI. The CDR3: CASTSRTANTEAFF. CDR3 bases: TGTGCCAGCACCTCTAGGACAGCGAACACTGAAGCTTTCTTT.

The chain couples TRBV5-1 to TRBJ2-5; tentatively, D is TRBD1 or TRBD2 (5 bases each). This CDR3 region has 16 residues. Germline CDR1 reads SGHRS; CDR2 reads YFSETQ. The V end was cut by 0 bases, the J end by 5 bases, with 17 bases between. The CDR3 reads CASSLADTSSGETQYF. For the CDR3, the DNA is TGCGCCAGCAGCTTGGCGGACACCTCCTCGGGGGAGACCCAGTACTTC.

This clonotype has a count of ten or more. An end of the junction does not agree with germline; a read error may underlie this. The CDR3 nucleotides read TGTGCCAGCAGCTTAGGGGGGCGCACTGAAGCTTTCTTT. Encoded protein: CASSLGGRTEAFF. This chain links TRBV12-3 or TRBV12-4 with TRBJ1-1, with D perhaps TRBD1 (6 bases). The CDR3 is 13 residues long.

The chain is built from TRBV5-6 and TRBJ1-5; a possible D gene is TRBD1 (5 bases). Between the trimmed V and J ends, which lost 4 bases and 7 bases, there was a span of 18 bases. The V gene's germline CDR1 is SGHDT and CDR2 YYEEEE. This CDR3 spans 15 amino acids. The CDR3 region has the DNA TGTGCCAGCAGCATCAACGGGGGGGTGTGGCAGCCCCAGCATTTT. It is translated as CASSINGGVWQPQHF.

The chain is built from TRBV2 and TRBJ1-6, with a possible D match to TRBD1 (5 bases). V dropped 3 bases and J dropped 7 bases, with 13 bases sitting between them. The CDR3 covers 15 residues. Per germline, CDR1 SNHLY and CDR2 FYNNEI. CDR3 residues: CASSDHRFTNSPLHF. As DNA, the CDR3 is TGTGCCAGCAGTGACCACAGGTTCACCAATTCACCCCTCCACTTT.

This clonotype turned up a few times. CDR3 sequence: CASSPGSPYGYTF. The CDR3 DNA reads as TGTGCCAGCTCCCCGGGGTCTCCTTATGGCTACACCTTC. The chain recombines TRBV18 with TRBJ1-2; D unclear. Germline V gene data show CDR1 as KGHSH and CDR2 as LQKENI. V lost 6 bases, J lost 5 bases, and 13 bases lay in between. The CDR3 covers 13 residues. Variable domain in full (rest from reference TRBV18 and TRBJ1-2): NAGVMQNPRHLVRRRGQEARLRCSPMKGHSHVYWYRQLPEEGLKFMVYLQKENIIDESGMPKERFSAEFPKEGPSILRIQQVVRGDSAAYFCASSPGSPYGYTFGSGTRLTVV.